This T cell receptor (beta chain) was captured in a study of cytomegalovirus exposure and HLA in healthy donors (dated by TCRdb to between 2016 and 2019). Turning to the overall study: According to a later analysis, one platform produced both the 120 validation repertoires and the 666 repertoires of the first cohort. To predict cytomegalovirus infection status, the study brought together high-throughput TCR immunosequencing, statistical association of individual TCRs with disease status, and machine learning. The study aimed to test whether signatures of past pathogen exposure could be identified by cataloging public T cell receptors. A separate validation cohort of approximately 120 different subjects was used in addition to the approximately 700-subject first cohort. Overall results and qualifications from the work: The authors suggested that the approach could potentially be generalized to other disease states and immunological phenotypes. In vitro tests confirmed that three of the cytomegalovirus-associated TCR beta chains recognize cytomegalovirus antigens. Most TCR sequences were seen in very few donors, while some public TCRs were found in many individuals. Of the cluster scores, 90% to 95% were above 0 in a later analysis, which found that TCRs clustered in the first cohort also tended to co-occur in the 90 to 150 validation repertoires. The study gave a list of over 150 TCR beta chains associated with cytomegalovirus. The validation cohort had no HLA typing available for a later analysis, so co-occurrence within that cohort was assessed over all 120 or so repertoires. In both the original and validation cohorts, the classifier was reported to diagnose cytomegalovirus status with high specificity and sensitivity.

With respect to this clone: The antigen this receptor binds is unknown. Within one base of it there is no much larger clone, and no base qualities were kept.

The donors belonged to the validation cohort of over a hundred subjects, which was separate from the roughly 670-subject first cohort. The CDR3 runs 15 residues from the cysteine to the phenylalanine. Of all the DNA, just the CDR3 is kept, 45 bases in frame from base 1. The germline V gene supplies CDR1 SNHLY and CDR2 FYNNEI. Clipping removes 6 bases from V and 7 bases from J, with 7 as the unmatched junction base count. Libraries were built with the immunoSEQ multiplex PCR assay. The study's processing was this. A statistical classification framework was built for diagnosing cytomegalovirus status from the catalog of TCR beta chain sequences. TCRdb provides this immuneACCESS table in a form limited to in-frame rearrangements. Some clones are lacking; in checked studies, under half of them reflect an unresolved V gene, and why the rest are absent is not known. That table is the source of V, J and clone size, and D and trimming were worked out from the DNA. Present in this sample are fewer than 200,000 clones, just under 90% of which were seen just once. 1.4% of the sample comes from the top ten.

Sequenced input: PBMCs. The chain is encoded by TRBV2 joined to TRBJ1-6, with 9 bases aligning to TRBD1. The sequence came from a woman aged 25 to 45 in good health and CMV-seronegative. The CDR3 region reads CASRGQGWGNSPLHF. The DNA sequence is given as TGTGCCAGCAGGGGACAGGGTTGGGGCAATTCACCCCTCCACTTT. Full variable domain (CDR3 extended with the reference TRBV2 and TRBJ1-6 proteins): EPEVTQTPSHQVTQMGQEVILRCVPISNHLYFYWYRQILGQKVEFLVSFYNNEISEKSEIFDDQFSVERPDGSNFTLKIRSTKLEDSAMYFCASRGQGWGNSPLHFGNGTRLTVT.